This entry is about one TCR beta chain. One junction end disagrees with the germline gene, perhaps due to a read error. The sample is drawn from a study of tumor-infiltrating lymphocytes in primary liver carcinoma. In germline, CDR1 is SQVTM, CDR2 ANQGSEA. CDR3 size: 16 residues. The tissue used was unsorted bulk material of about 19-34 mg. RNA and DNA were co-extracted from it with the AllPrep DNA/RNA mini kit. Starting from 500 ng of total RNA, TCR beta cDNA was produced with a primer in the constant region. Slightly modified ARM-PCR with three nested multiplex PCR rounds yielded TCR beta libraries. TRBV1-TRBV30 forward primers paired with a C-beta reverse primer drove the first two PCR rounds, around 10 cycles each. A single record per CDR3 protein comes from TCRdb applying MiXCR to the multiplex PCR reads. The sample includes about 60,000 distinct CDR3 sequences, about 71% of them seen just once.

This receptor was identified in a man in his forties with primary liver carcinoma and hepatitis B virus infection. The specimen sequenced was liver tumor tissue from sampling region 4. Subset given: tumor region T4, right-lateral pole. The chain links TRBV29-1 to TRBJ2-1; D call uncertain. CDR3 nucleotide sequence: TGCAGTGTTGTCTTAGTTGCCGTACCCCCCTCCAATGAGCAGTTCTTC. This encodes CSVVLVAVPPSNEQFF.